Shown below are 20 T cell receptor beta chains from a single sample sequenced in a study of blood T cells in healthy people across ages. Primers used in a second PCR of about 7 to 12 cycles were a sample-barcoded 5' primer and a J-beta primer mix. TCRdb re-analysed the 5' RACE reads in MiXCR, keeping a single row per CDR3 protein. The repertoire holds some 930,000 distinct CDR3 sequences, with roughly 29% as singletons. This sample also appeared in a second study, on T cells of mothers and their children.

The sample consisted of blood. The receptors originated from a woman aged 40-49 years in good health.

The chain is built from TRBV28 and TRBJ1-1; D is perhaps TRBD1 (6 bases). From germline, CDR1 is MDHEN and CDR2 SYDVKM. CDR3 length: 14 amino acids. V shed 6 bases and J shed 6 bases, with 17 bases lying between them. The DNA of the CDR3 is TGTGCCAGCAGACTTCTCGGACAGACCCCTGAAGCTTTCTTT. Translation gives CASRLLGQTPEAFF.

The chain uses TRBV20-1 and TRBJ1-2, with D tentatively TRBD1 (6 bases). Trimming stripped 0 bases from V and 2 bases from J, with 13 bases between. CDR3 size: 15 residues. Germline CDR1 reads DFQATT; CDR2 reads SNEGSKA (reference sequence). The CDR3 DNA sequence: TGCAGTGCTAGAGATCATGGAGGGGGGAACTATGGCTACACCTTC. The encoded protein is CSARDHGGGNYGYTF.

For this clonotype: A much larger clone differs from this one at a single base, so this may be a read error. The chain joins TRBV29-1 to TRBJ2-7; perhaps TRBD2 as D (5 bases). V was shortened by 7 bases and J by 3 bases, with 16 bases between the two germline ends. CDR3 length: 13 amino acids. Germline V CDR1 and CDR2: SQVTM, ANQGSEA. CDR3 in amino acids: CSGGDVGCYEQYF. CDR3 sequence (DNA): TGCAGCGGGGGAGATGTCGGCTGCTACGAGCAGTACTTC.

This clonotype has ten or more counts. The chain links TRBV20-1 to TRBJ2-5; 14 bases are a match to TRBD2. The J segment lost 4 bases and the V segment lost 2 bases, leaving 9 bases of the junction unmatched. Looked up from germline, CDR1 is DFQATT and CDR2 is SNEGSKA (reference sequence). The CDR3 is 17 residues long. In nucleotides, the CDR3 is TGCAGTGCTAGACGGACTAGCGGGGGGTACCTCGTAGAGACCCAGTACTTC. Translation gives CSARRTSGGYLVETQYF.

This clonotype was counted once. A single base separates this from a much larger clone, so it may be a read error. The chain uses TRBV20-1 and TRBJ2-1; 11 bases align to TRBD2. Judging by the DNA end, TRBJ2-7 fits better; the J call may be wrong. Germline V gives CDR1 DFQATT, CDR2 SNEGSKA (reference sequence). The CDR3 covers 14 residues. The CDR3 loop reads CSAGIAGGLNEQYF. As DNA, the CDR3 is TGCAGTGCTGGAATAGCGGGGGGGTTGAATGAGCAGTACTTC.

The CDR3 DNA reads as TGCGCCAGCAGCTCCGACAGGGTTCCCTACGAGCAGTACTTC. The encoded protein is CASSSDRVPYEQYF. The J gene is TRBJ2-7, the V gene TRBV5-1; TRBD1 matches at 7 bases. Germline values: CDR1 SGHRS, CDR2 YFSETQ. The CDR3 sequence is 14 residues long. The V gene end was trimmed by 3 bases and the J gene end by 2 bases; junction bases not matched to a gene: 5.

The sample holds many counts of this clonotype. This sequence joins TRBV29-1 and TRBJ2-7; tentatively, D is TRBD1 (5 bases). V lost 4 bases to trimming and J lost 7 bases, with 8 bases between them. Germline-derived CDR1 and CDR2 are SQVTM and ANQGSEA. The CDR3 has 10 amino acids. The CDR3 DNA sequence: TGCAGCGTTGCTCACAGGGAGCAGTACTTC. It encodes CSVAHREQYF.

Comment on this clonotype: With a much larger clone just one base away, this may be a read error. The chain carries TRBV5-6 and TRBJ2-7; 13 bases match TRBD2. CDR3 size: 18 residues. The V segment lost 1 base and the J segment 7 bases; nucleotides outside the gene matches: 14. Per germline, CDR1 SGHDT and CDR2 YYEEEE. CDR3 coding DNA: TGTGCCAGCAGCTTGTCGACTAGCGGGGGGCATATGCGAGGGGAGCAGTACGTC. Translation: CASSLSTSGGHMRGEQYV.

This clonotype was recorded at least ten times. The chain is built from TRBV7-2 and TRBJ2-5; no clear D gene. Germline CDR1 reads SGHTA; CDR2 reads FQGNSA. The ends were cut back, 4 bases at V and 4 bases at J, with 10 bases in the middle. The CDR3 contains 13 residues. This CDR3 is CASSYRTGETQYF. The CDR3, as DNA: TGTGCCAGCAGCTACCGGACGGGAGAGACCCAGTACTTC.

This clonotype was counted many times. Written as DNA, the CDR3 is TGTGCCAGCAGCTCACGTGGTACGCAGTATTTT. Translation: CASSSRGTQYF. The J gene is TRBJ2-3, the V gene TRBV12-3 or TRBV12-4, with D hard to call. This CDR3 region has 11 residues. Trimming left V 6 bases short and J 8 bases short, with 9 bases between.

This clonotype turned up a few times. The genes are TRBV7-9 and TRBJ2-7; D is unresolved. The CDR3 contains 14 residues. CDR1 and CDR2 (germline): SEHNR, FQNEAQ (reference sequence). Trimming cost V 2 bases and J 0 bases, with 8 bases left between them. The CDR3: CASSLLPPSYEQYF. The CDR3 nucleotides are TGTGCCAGCAGCTTACTACCACCCTCCTACGAGCAGTACTTC.

This rearrangement joins TRBV5-1 to TRBJ2-3; 9 nucleotides align to TRBD2. Per germline, CDR1 SGHRS and CDR2 YFSETQ. There are 15 residues in the CDR3. V shed 1 base, J shed 6 bases, and the junction held 6 bases outside the gene matches. This chain's CDR3 is CASSLQLAGRDTQYF. CDR3 nucleotide sequence: TGCGCCAGCAGCTTGCAACTAGCGGGTAGGGATACGCAGTATTTT.

About this clonotype: Likely a read error: the CDR3 ends without its conserved phenylalanine or tryptophan. The chain combines TRBV9 with TRBJ2-7; D is undetermined. TRBJ2-5 explains the end of the DNA better; the J call may be wrong. CDR1 SGDLS and CDR2 YYNGEE come from the germline V gene. There are 16 residues in the CDR3. CDR3 region: CASSVGGSDLQETQYC. The DNA of the CDR3 is TGTGCCAGCAGCGTAGGGGGATCCGACCTCCAAGAGACCCAGTACTGC.

This clonotype was detected a few times. CDR3 protein: CASSLGQTGNNEQFF. CDR3 DNA: TGCGCCAGCAGCTTGGGCCAGACAGGGAACAATGAGCAGTTCTTC. V is TRBV5-1 and J is TRBJ2-1; TRBD1 matches at 7 bases. There are 15 residues in the CDR3. CDR1 is SGHRS, CDR2 YFSETQ, per germline. The junction had 5 bases not matched to a gene; V was cut back by 0 bases and J by 5 bases.

The chain carries TRBV29-1 and TRBJ2-7; 10 positions agree with TRBD2. Germline V CDR1 and CDR2: SQVTM, ANQGSEA. Unmatched junction bases numbered 9, after V lost 4 bases and J lost 12 bases. This CDR3 is 12 amino acids long. The CDR3 protein is CSVAAGGPIPYF. In DNA form, the CDR3 reads TGCAGCGTTGCAGCGGGGGGGCCGATTCCGTACTTC.

J is TRBJ2-2 and V is TRBV15; 8 bases fit TRBD1. The V gene end was trimmed by 8 bases and the J gene end by 5 bases; junction bases not matched to a gene: 4. The CDR3 loop spans 13 amino acids. Looked up from germline, CDR1 is LNHNV and CDR2 is YYDKDF (reference sequence). The CDR3 reads CATGQGSTGELFF. DNA of the CDR3: TGTGCCACCGGACAGGGAAGTACCGGGGAGCTGTTTTTT.

This clonotype has just a few counts. V usage is TRBV18 and J usage is TRBJ1-2, with D perhaps matching TRBD1 (5 bases). Germline CDR1 KGHSH, CDR2 LQKENI. CDR3 length equals 16 residues. Trimming took off 2 bases at V and 7 bases at J, with 20 bases between the two ends. CDR3 amino acids: CASSPSAPSGPSGYTF. CDR3 in DNA: TGTGCCAGCTCACCATCGGCACCCTCGGGGCCCAGTGGCTACACCTTC. Supplemented by reference TRBV18 and TRBJ1-2, the full variable domain reads NAGVMQNPRHLVRRRGQEARLRCSPMKGHSHVYWYRQLPEEGLKFMVYLQKENIIDESGMPKERFSAEFPKEGPSILRIQQVVRGDSAAYFCASSPSAPSGPSGYTFGSGTRLTVV.

This clonotype was recorded at least ten times. The chain employs TRBV20-1 and TRBJ2-7; TRBD2 might be the D (6 bases). Germline assignment: CDR1 DFQATT and CDR2 SNEGSKA (reference sequence). This CDR3 is built from 15 residues. V lost 5 bases and J 2 bases, leaving 19 bases between the germline ends. The CDR3 DNA is TGCAGTGCTCTTAATCCCGGGACTGCAGCCTACGAGCAGTACTTC. It translates to CSALNPGTAAYEQYF.

This clonotype has a count of ten or more. The chain couples TRBV7-9 to TRBJ1-6; TRBD1 is a possible D gene (6 bases). The germline CDR1 and CDR2 sequences are SEHNR and FQNEAQ (reference sequence). The V gene lost 5 bases and the J gene lost 7 bases, with 21 bases spanning the gap. This CDR3 spans 17 amino acids. CDR3 loop: CASSRTASGLGNSPLHF. DNA of the CDR3: TGTGCCAGCAGCAGGACAGCCTCTGGACTGGGAAATTCACCCCTCCACTTT.

The V and J genes are TRBV5-6 and TRBJ1-2, with 8 bases lining up with TRBD1. CDR1 is SGHDT and CDR2 is YYEEEE in the germline V gene. The CDR3 loop spans 13 amino acids. V gave up 3 bases and J gave up 6 bases; unmatched junction bases: 4. The CDR3 region has the DNA TGTGCCAGCAGCTACCAGGGGGCTAATGGCTACACCTTC. Translation gives CASSYQGANGYTF.